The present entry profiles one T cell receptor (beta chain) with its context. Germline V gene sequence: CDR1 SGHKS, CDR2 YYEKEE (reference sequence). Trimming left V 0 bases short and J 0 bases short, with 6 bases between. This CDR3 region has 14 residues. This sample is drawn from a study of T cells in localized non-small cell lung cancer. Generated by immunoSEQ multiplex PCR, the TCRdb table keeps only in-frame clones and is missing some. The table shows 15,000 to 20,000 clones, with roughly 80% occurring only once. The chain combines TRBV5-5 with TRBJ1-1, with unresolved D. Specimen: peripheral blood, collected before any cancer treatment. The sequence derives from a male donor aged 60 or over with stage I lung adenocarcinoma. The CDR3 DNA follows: TGTGCCAGCAGCTTGGATTGGGTGAACACTGAAGCTTTCTTT. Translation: CASSLDWVNTEAFF.